The clone carrying this T cell receptor (beta chain) was counted between two and nine times. What it binds is not known. This sample's treatment: oral pan-JAK inhibitor, 5-10 mg twice daily. Sorting separated CD4+ and CD8+ T cells out of PBMCs. The data originate from a study of CD8+ T cells in alopecia areata. Study at large: Treatment comprised oral tofacitinib, 5 to 10 mg twice daily, in treated patients.

The CDR3 length is 13 residues. Germline V gene sequence: CDR1 SGHRS, CDR2 YFSETQ. The V end was cut by 3 bases, the J end by 8 bases, with 12 bases between. Findings and caveats of the study: Tofacitinib yielded significantly lower scalp clonality and fewer expanded CD8+ clones among the top 100.

cDNA prepared by RNA extraction and subsequent reverse transcription served as the template for sequencing. Here immunoSEQ multiplex PCR was the method, and the copy in TCRdb shows in-frame clones only, minus some. Of fewer than 250,000 clones in the sample, around two fifths were seen once. The source material was CD4+ T cells sorted from blood, sampled at approximately week 34, from a patient treated with tofacitinib. This clonotype was obtained from a human donor with alopecia areata. This chain connects TRBV5-1 to TRBJ2-4, with D maybe TRBD2 (5 bases). As DNA, the CDR3 is TGCGCCAGCAGCTCGCCGGGGATAGACATTCAGTACTTC. This encodes CASSSPGIDIQYF.